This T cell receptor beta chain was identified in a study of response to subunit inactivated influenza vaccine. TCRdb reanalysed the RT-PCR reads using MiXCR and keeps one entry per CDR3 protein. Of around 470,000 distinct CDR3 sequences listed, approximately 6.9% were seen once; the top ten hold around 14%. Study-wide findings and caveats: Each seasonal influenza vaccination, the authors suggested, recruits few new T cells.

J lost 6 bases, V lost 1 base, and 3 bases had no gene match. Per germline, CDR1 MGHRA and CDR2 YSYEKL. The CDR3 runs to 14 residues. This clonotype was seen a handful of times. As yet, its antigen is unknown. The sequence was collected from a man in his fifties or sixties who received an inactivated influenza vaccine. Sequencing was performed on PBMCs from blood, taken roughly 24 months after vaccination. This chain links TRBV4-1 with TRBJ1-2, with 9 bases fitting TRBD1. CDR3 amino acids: CASSQGQGVHGYTF. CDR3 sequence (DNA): TGCGCCAGCAGCCAAGGACAGGGGGTCCATGGCTACACCTTC.